This record concerns one T cell receptor beta chain sequence. The sample originates from a study of blood T cell repertoires in COVID-19. Clones were read by immunoSEQ multiplex PCR, and TCRdb kept only the in-frame ones, dropping some. The table has under 300,000 clones, around 87% seen once; the top ten hold approximately 4%. The CDR3 loop spans 13 amino acids. CDR1 LNHDA and CDR2 SQIVND come from the germline V gene (reference sequence). Trimming pared 9 bases from V and 11 bases from J, leaving 22 bases between. The receptor's source is a man aged 18-30 years with active or convalescent COVID-19. The rearrangement links TRBV19 to TRBJ1-1; tentatively, D is TRBD1 (6 bases). The material sequenced was peripheral blood. The CDR3 loop is CASYDRNSDRAFF. CDR3 in DNA: TGTGCCAGCTACGACAGGAATTCCGACCGGGCTTTCTTT.